This T cell receptor (beta chain) was identified in a study of immune cell composition in non-small cell lung cancer. V was trimmed by 2 bases and J by 1 base, leaving 11 bases between them. Germline CDR1 is SNHLY and CDR2 is FYNNEI. This CDR3 has 16 residues. The normal lung sample lay at least 3 cm, and maximally far, from the tumour. DNA was extracted from unsorted cell suspensions stored frozen. The assay was immunoSEQ multiplex PCR, and TCRdb's table has in-frame clones only and misses some. The table shows 15,000 or so clones, with 77% occurring only once. These records were also assigned to another study, of CD4 T cells in lung cancer.

The sample consisted of non-adjacent lung tissue. V gene TRBV2 combines with J gene TRBJ2-2, with D possibly matching TRBD1 (5 bases). The receptor was isolated from a human donor with non-small cell lung cancer. CDR3 sequence: CASSEQGQLNTGELFF. The CDR3 DNA reads TGTGCCAGCAGTGAACAGGGCCAACTGAACACCGGGGAGCTGTTTTTT.